The entry below describes one T cell receptor beta chain. Its antigen remains unknown. This entry is derived from a study of post-analysis software for immune sequencing data. Study-wide context: Relapsing-remitting, secondary progressive and progressive-relapsing courses of multiple sclerosis were included. Whole-study results and caveats: Controls had significantly higher normalized Chao1 diversity than multiple sclerosis patients. TRBV segments more frequent in patients than in controls numbered roughly 5 and included TRBV5-6, TRBV5-1 and TRBV20-1.

V gave up 7 bases and J gave up 2 bases; unmatched junction bases: 10. This CDR3 comprises 15 residues. Germline V gene data show CDR1 as MDHEN and CDR2 as SYDVKM. Carried by the TCR beta cDNA libraries were unique molecular identifiers. Input of roughly 0.95 to 11 million T cells yielded some 500,000 cDNA molecules. TCRdb recomputed calls from the PCR reads with MiXCR, one row per CDR3 protein. Of roughly 430,000 distinct CDR3 sequences in the sample, approximately 39% were seen once. The clonotype was recovered from a girl aged 2-10 years with multiple sclerosis. The specimen sequenced was blood. This rearrangement joins TRBV28 to TRBJ2-7; 8 positions agree with TRBD1. In nucleotides, the CDR3 is TGTGCCAGCACTCGGCGTTGGACAGGGACCTACGAGCAGTACTTC. Protein: CASTRRWTGTYEQYF.